This T cell receptor beta chain was identified in a study of shared clonotypes between healthy human individuals. General study findings and limits: The study's rarefaction showed incomplete sorted-subset sequencing despite large depth. Estimated richness values were generally larger in naive subsets than in memory subsets. Expectations were that clonotype sharing among donors would be affected by sequencing depth.

On this clone: Its cognate antigen is unknown.

Generated by immunoSEQ multiplex PCR, the TCRdb table keeps only in-frame clones and is missing some. This table holds some 1.5 million clones, 95% to 97% found once. Everyone who donated was a Caucasian adult who lived in Nashville, Tennessee. This sequence was found in a man aged 25 to 40 in good health. Material: naive CD4+ T cells sorted from blood. Specified subset: CD45RA+ positively selected.

CDR3: CASSKKWGQGIRDEQFF. The CDR3, as DNA: TGTGCCAGTAGTAAAAAATGGGGACAGGGGATTCGCGATGAGCAGTTCTTC. The rearrangement joins TRBV19 to TRBJ2-1; 10 positions agree with TRBD1. CDR1 and CDR2 from the germline V gene are LNHDA and SQIVND (reference sequence). This CDR3 comprises 17 residues. The trim removed 4 bases at V and 8 bases at J, leaving 14 bases unmatched.